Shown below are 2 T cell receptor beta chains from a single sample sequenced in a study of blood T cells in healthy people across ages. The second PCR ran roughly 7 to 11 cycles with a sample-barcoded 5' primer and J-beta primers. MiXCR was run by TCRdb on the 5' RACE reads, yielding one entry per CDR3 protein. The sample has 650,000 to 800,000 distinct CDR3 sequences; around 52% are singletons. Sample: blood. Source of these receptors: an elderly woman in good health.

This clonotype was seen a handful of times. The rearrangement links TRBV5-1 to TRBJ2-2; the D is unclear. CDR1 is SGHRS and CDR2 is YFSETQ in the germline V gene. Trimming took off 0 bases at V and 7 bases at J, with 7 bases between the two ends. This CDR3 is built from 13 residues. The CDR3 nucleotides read TGCGCCAGCAGCTTGGGACCGGGCGGGGAGCTGTTTTTT. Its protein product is CASSLGPGGELFF.

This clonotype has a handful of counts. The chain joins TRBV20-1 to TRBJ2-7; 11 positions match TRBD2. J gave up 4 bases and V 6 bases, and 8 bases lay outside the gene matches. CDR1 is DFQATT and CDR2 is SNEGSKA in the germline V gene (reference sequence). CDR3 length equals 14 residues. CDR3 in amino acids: CSAISGRATYEQYF. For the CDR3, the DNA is TGCAGTGCCATTAGCGGGAGGGCCACGTACGAGCAGTACTTC.